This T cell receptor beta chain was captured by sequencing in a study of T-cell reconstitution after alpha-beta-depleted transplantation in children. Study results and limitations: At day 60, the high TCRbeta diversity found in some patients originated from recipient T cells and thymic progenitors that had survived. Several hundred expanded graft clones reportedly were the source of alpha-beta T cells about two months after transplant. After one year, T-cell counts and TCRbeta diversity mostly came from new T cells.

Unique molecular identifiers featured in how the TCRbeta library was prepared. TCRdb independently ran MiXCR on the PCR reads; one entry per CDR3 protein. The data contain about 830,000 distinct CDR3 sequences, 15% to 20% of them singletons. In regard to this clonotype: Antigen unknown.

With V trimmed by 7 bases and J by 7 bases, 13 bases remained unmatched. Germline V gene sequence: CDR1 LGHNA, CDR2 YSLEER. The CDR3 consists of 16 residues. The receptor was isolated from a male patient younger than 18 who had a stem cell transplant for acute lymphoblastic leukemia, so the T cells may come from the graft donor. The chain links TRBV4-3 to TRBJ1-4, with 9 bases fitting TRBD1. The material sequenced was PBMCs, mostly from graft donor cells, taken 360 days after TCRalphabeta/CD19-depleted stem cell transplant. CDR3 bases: TGCGCCAGCACCACAGGGGGCGGGTTCGTCTTTGAAAAACTGTTTTTT. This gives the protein CASTTGGGFVFEKLFF.